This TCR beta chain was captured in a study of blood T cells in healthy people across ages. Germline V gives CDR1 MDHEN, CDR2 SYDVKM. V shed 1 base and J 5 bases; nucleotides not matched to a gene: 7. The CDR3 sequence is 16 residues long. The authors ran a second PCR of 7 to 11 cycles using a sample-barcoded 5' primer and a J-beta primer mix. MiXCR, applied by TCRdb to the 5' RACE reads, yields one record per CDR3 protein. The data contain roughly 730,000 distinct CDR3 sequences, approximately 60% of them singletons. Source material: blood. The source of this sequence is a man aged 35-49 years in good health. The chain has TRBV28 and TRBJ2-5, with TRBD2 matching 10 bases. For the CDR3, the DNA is TGTGCCAGCAGTTTATTAGGGGCTAGCGGGAGTGAGACCCAGTACTTC. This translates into CASSLLGASGSETQYF. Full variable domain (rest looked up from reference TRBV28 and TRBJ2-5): DVKVTQSSRYLVKRTGEKVFLECVQDMDHENMFWYRQDPGLGLRLIYFSYDVKMKEKGDIPEGYSVSREKKERFSLILESASTNQTSMYLCASSLLGASGSETQYFGPGTRLLVL.